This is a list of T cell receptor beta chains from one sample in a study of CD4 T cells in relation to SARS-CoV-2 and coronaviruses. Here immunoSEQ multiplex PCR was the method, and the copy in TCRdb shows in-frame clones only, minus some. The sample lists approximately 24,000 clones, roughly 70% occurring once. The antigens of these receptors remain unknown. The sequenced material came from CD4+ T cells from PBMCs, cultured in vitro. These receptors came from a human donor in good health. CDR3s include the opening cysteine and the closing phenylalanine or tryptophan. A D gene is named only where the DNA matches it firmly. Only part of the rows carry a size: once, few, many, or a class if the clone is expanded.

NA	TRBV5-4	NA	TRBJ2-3	TGTGCCAGCAGCACCTCGTGGACCCTAACAGATACGCAGTATTTT	CASSTSWTLTDTQYF
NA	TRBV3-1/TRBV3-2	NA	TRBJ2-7	TGTGCCAGCAGCTACAGGGGGAGGGACGAGCAGTACTTC	CASSYRGRDEQYF
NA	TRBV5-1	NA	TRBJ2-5	TGCGCCAGCAGCTTGGACATCCAAGAGACCCAGTACTTC	CASSLDIQETQYF
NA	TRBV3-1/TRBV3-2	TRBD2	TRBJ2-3	TGTGCCAGCAGCCAAGGAGGACTAGCGAACACAGATACGCAGTATTTT	CASSQGGLANTDTQYF
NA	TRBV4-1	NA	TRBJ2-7	TGCGCCAGCAGCCAATCCGCTGGGACACCATCCCGCGAGCAGTACTTC	CASSQSAGTPSREQYF
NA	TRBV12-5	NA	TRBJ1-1	TGTGCTAGTGGTTCAGTCGGCCGGGCTGAAGCTTTCTTT	CASGSVGRAEAFF
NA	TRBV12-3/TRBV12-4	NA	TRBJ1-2	TGTGCCAGCAGTTTAAAAGTGATGGATGGCTACACCTTC	CASSLKVMDGYTF
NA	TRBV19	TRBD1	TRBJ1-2	TGTGCCAGTAGTAGGGACAGGGGGTTCTATGGCTACACCTTC	CASSRDRGFYGYTF
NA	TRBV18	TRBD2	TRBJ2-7	TGTGCCAGCTCACCGACTAGCGGGAGTTCGGGCGAGCAGTACTTC	CASSPTSGSSGEQYF
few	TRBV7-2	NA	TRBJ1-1	TGTGCCAGCAGCCCACAGGGAGACACTGAAGCTTTCTTT	CASSPQGDTEAFF
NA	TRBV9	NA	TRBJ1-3	TGTGCCAGCAGCGCTATCTGGAGCGGAAACACCATATATTTT	CASSAIWSGNTIYF
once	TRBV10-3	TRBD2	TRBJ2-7	TGTGCCATCAGCGCCGGGACTAGCGGTACCTACGAGCAGTACTTC	CAISAGTSGTYEQYF
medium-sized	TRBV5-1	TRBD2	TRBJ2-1	TGCGCCAGCAGAAGTAGCGGGGGGACTTATAATGAGCAGTTCTTC	CASRSSGGTYNEQFF
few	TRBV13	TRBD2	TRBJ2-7	TGTGCCAGCAGCTTATGGGGAGCGGGGGGTCCCAGGGAGCAGTACTTC	CASSLWGAGGPREQYF
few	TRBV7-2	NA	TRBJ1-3	TGTGCCAGCAGCTTAGGAGGGGCAGGAGGAAATCTAGGAAACACCATATATTTT	CASSLGGAGGNLGNTIYF
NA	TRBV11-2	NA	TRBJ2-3	TGTGCCAGCAGCTTCCGCACAGATACGCAGTATTTT	CASSFRTDTQYF
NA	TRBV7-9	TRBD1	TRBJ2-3	TGTGCCAGCAGCCAGGGACAGGCAGATACGCAGTATTTT	CASSQGQADTQYF
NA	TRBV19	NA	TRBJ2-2	TGTGCCAGTAGTACACTTCCCCAGCGAGCCGGGGAGCTGTTTTTT	CASSTLPQRAGELFF
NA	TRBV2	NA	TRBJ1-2	TGTGCCAGCAGTGAAGCGCCAGCGGGTAACTATGGCTACACCTTC	CASSEAPAGNYGYTF
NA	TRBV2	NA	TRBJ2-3	TGTGCCAGCAGGCCCTTGGGGGGCGCGCAGTATTTT	CASRPLGGAQYF
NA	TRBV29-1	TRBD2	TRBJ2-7	TGCAGCGTTGAAGTACTTGTTAGCGGGGCCACCTACGAGCAGTACTTC	CSVEVLVSGATYEQYF
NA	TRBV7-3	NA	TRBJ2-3	TGTGCCAGCAGCTTAAACCCAGGGGGGGCAGATACGCAGTATTTT	CASSLNPGGADTQYF
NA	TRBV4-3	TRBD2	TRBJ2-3	TGCGCCAGCAGCCAACGGACTAGCGGGGTGGATACGCAGTATTTT	CASSQRTSGVDTQYF
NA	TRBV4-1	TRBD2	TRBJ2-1	TGCGCCAGCAGCCAAGAACCGGGACTAGCGTTTAAAAATGAGCAGTTCTTC	CASSQEPGLAFKNEQFF
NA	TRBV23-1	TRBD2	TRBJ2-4	TGCGCCAGCAGTCAAAACCCAACGGGCGGGGGCAAAAACATTCAGTACTTC	CASSQNPTGGGKNIQYF
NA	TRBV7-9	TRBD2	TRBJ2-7	TGTGCCAGCAGCTTAGCGGGAGGGGTTCGGGACGAGCAGTACTTC	CASSLAGGVRDEQYF
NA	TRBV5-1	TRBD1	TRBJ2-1	TGCGCCAGCAGCTTGGCTACACAGGGGGCGACCAATGAGCAGTTCTTC	CASSLATQGATNEQFF
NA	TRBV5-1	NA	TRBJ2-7	TGCGCCAGCAGCTCCCAAGGGGGGGACTACGAGCAGTACTTC	CASSSQGGDYEQYF
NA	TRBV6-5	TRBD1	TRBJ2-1	TGTGCCAGCAGCTCCTTTTCCGGGACAGGGAATGAGCAGTTCTTC	CASSSFSGTGNEQFF
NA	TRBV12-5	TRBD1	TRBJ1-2	TGTGCTAGTGGTCGCTTAGCGGGACAGGGGAGAGTAACCTTC	CASGRLAGQGRVTF
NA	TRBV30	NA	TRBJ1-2	TGTGCCTGGTATCAGGGAGGGGCTGGTGGCTACACCTTC	CAWYQGGAGGYTF
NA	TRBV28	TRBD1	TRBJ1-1	TGTGCCAGCCGAGGGACAGCCACTGAAGCTTTCTTT	CASRGTATEAFF
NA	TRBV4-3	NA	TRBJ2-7	TGCGCCAGCAGCCATCCTGCTCCCTACGAGCAGTACTTC	CASSHPAPYEQYF
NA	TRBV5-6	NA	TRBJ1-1	TGTGCCAGCAGGAAATCTGCTCTGAACACTGAAGCTTTCTTT	CASRKSALNTEAFF
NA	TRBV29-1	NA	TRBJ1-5	TGCAGCGTTGCCGGGAATAGGGATCAGCCCCAGCATTTT	CSVAGNRDQPQHF
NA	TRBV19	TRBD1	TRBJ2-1	TGTGCCAGTAGTATAGTAGCCGGGACAGGAAACAATGAGCAGTTCTTC	CASSIVAGTGNNEQFF
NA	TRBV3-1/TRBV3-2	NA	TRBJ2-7	TGTGCCAGCAGCGGCACCTTTGACCCTTCCTACGAGCAGTACTTC	CASSGTFDPSYEQYF
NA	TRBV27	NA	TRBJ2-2	TGTGCCAGCAGTACCGCCGGGACCGCCTGGAACACCGGGGAGCTGTTTTTT	CASSTAGTAWNTGELFF
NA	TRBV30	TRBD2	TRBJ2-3	TGTGCCTGGGACAAGGGACTAGCGGGAAAGACAGATACGCAGTATTTT	CAWDKGLAGKTDTQYF
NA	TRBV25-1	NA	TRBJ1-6	TGTGCCAGCAGTTCCCTCGGAGGAGATAATTCACCCCTCCACTTT	CASSSLGGDNSPLHF
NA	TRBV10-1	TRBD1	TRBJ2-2	TGCGCCAGCAGCAGAGAGGGGGCCACCGGGGAGCTGTTTTTT	CASSREGATGELFF
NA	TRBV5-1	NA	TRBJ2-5	TGCGCCTCCTCAGTGGAGGAGACCCAGTACTTC	CASSVEETQYF
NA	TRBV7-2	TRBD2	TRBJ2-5	TGTGCCAGCAGACCGACCGGGACGGGGGGGGAGACCCAGTACTTC	CASRPTGTGGETQYF
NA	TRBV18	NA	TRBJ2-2	TGTGCCAGCTCACCCGGGCACGGGGAGCTGTTTTTT	CASSPGHGELFF
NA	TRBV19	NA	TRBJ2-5	TGTGCCAGTTCCCCTCCGGGGCAAGAGACCCAGTACTTC	CASSPPGQETQYF
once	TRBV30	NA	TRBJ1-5	TGTGCCTGGAGTGCCAACAGTGAGACCCAGCATTTT	CAWSANSETQHF
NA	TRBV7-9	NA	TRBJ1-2	TGTGCCAGCAGCTTAGACGTGACCCCATATGGCTACACCTTC	CASSLDVTPYGYTF
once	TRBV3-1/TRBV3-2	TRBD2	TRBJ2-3	TGTGCCAGCAGCCAAATCAGCGGGGGAGATACGCAGTATTTT	CASSQISGGDTQYF
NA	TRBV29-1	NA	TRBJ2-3	TGCAGCGTTGGGCGGACGCGCACAGATACGCAGTATTTT	CSVGRTRTDTQYF
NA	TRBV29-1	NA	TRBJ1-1	TGCAGCGTTGACAATGGAGCAGGGGTTCACACTGAAGCTTTCTTT	CSVDNGAGVHTEAFF
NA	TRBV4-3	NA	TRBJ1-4	TGCGCCAGCAGCCCATACAGAGCAACTAATGAAAAACTGTTTTTT	CASSPYRATNEKLFF
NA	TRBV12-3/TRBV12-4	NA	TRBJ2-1	TGTGCCAGCAAATTCGGAAATGAGCAGTTCTTC	CASKFGNEQFF
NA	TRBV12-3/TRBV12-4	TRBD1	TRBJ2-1	TGTGCCAGCAACAGGGACAGTTGGGGGGAGCAGTTCTTC	CASNRDSWGEQFF